This TCR beta chain was captured by sequencing in a study of response to subunit inactivated influenza vaccine. Study-wide points: It was suggested by the authors that few new T cells are recruited by each seasonal influenza vaccination.

Details on this clonotype: The antigen is undetermined.

V lost 5 bases, J lost 2 bases, and 16 bases lay in between. The CDR3 sequence is 15 residues long. The germline CDR1 and CDR2 sequences are SEHNR and FQNEAQ (reference sequence). TCRdb re-called the RT-PCR reads with MiXCR, one entry per CDR3 protein. The table lists 750,000 to 850,000 distinct CDR3 sequences, roughly 18% of them singletons. The TCR was taken from a man between 45 and 60 years old who received an inactivated influenza vaccine. Sample: PBMCs from blood, taken roughly 5 days after vaccination. The J gene is TRBJ2-7, the V gene TRBV7-9; a weak D match, TRBD2 (6 bases). CDR3 in amino acids: CASSPPEGKAYEQYF. The CDR3 DNA is TGTGCCAGCAGCCCCCCGGAGGGGAAAGCCTACGAGCAGTACTTC.